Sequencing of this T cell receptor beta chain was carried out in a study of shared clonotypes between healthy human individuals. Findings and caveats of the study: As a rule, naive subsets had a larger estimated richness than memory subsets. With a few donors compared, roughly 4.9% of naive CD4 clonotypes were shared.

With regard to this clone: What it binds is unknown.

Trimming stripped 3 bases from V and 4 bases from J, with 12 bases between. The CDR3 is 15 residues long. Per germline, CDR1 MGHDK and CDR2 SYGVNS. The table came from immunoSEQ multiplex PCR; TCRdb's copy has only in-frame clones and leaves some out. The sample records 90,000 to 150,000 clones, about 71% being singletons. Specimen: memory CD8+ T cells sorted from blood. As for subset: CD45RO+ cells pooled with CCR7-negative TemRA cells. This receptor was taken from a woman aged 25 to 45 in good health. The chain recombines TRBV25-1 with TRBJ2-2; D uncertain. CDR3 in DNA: TGTGCCAGCAGTGATACGGGCGCCACCACCGGGGAGCTGTTTTTT. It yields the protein CASSDTGATTGELFF.